These T cell receptor beta chains were read from a single sample in a study of T cell responses to AZD1222 COVID-19 vaccine. Clones were sequenced by immunoSEQ multiplex PCR, and TCRdb holds only the in-frame ones, with some missing. The sample holds over 70,000 clones; roughly 87% are singletons and the top ten take roughly a tenth. This material consisted of peripheral blood, taken 28 days after the second AZD1222 dose. These receptors all come from an adult who received the AZD1222 COVID-19 vaccine. CDR3s include the opening cysteine and the closing phenylalanine or tryptophan. The D gene is left open where the match is weak. The listing skips clone size in some rows; elsewhere it reads once, few, many or a size class.

cdr3_nt cdr3_aa j_call clone_size d_call v_call
TGTGCCAGCAGAACGGGACTGGTCGGCGGGGAGCTGTTTTTT CASRTGLVGGELFF TRBJ2-2 - - TRBV6-5
TGTGCCAGCAGTCCGGACAGGGGGTTTTCACCCCTCCACTTT CASSPDRGFSPLHF TRBJ1-6 - TRBD1 TRBV6-2/TRBV6-3
TGTGCCAGCAGCGTTCAGGGGATCGTAGGGGAGACCCAGTACTTC CASSVQGIVGETQYF TRBJ2-5 - - TRBV9
TGTGCCAGCAGTTACAAGACCGCCTATAATTCACCCCTCCACTTT CASSYKTAYNSPLHF TRBJ1-6 - - TRBV6-2/TRBV6-3
TGTGCCAGCGTCCGGTCAGTCGAGCAGTTCTTC CASVRSVEQFF TRBJ2-1 few - TRBV6-5
TGTGCCAGTAGTCCCTCTTCGGGCTCCTACAATGAGCAGTTCTTC CASSPSSGSYNEQFF TRBJ2-1 - - TRBV19
TGTGCCAGCAGCTTTAGACAGAGCTCCTATAATTCACCCCTCCACTTT CASSFRQSSYNSPLHF TRBJ1-6 - - TRBV7-2
TGTGCCAAGCAGGCCCAAGGGCAGTACTTC CAKQAQGQYF TRBJ2-7 - - TRBV6-4
TGTGCCAGCAGCTCCTCCAGGAGTAGCACCTACAATGAGCAGTTCTTC CASSSSRSSTYNEQFF TRBJ2-1 - - TRBV7-2
TGTGCCTGGAGCGGCCATGGCTACACCTTC CAWSGHGYTF TRBJ1-2 - - TRBV30
TGTGCCTGGAGAGACCGAGGCACCGGGGAGCTGTTTTTT CAWRDRGTGELFF TRBJ2-2 - - TRBV30
TGTGCCAGCAGCCCGACTAGCGTGGGCAAAAACATTCAGTACTTC CASSPTSVGKNIQYF TRBJ2-4 - TRBD2 TRBV28
TGTGCCAGCAACTTCCGGGACTCTACGGTCGGTGGCTACACCTTC CASNFRDSTVGGYTF TRBJ1-2 - - TRBV6-5
TGTGCCAGCACTCCATGGAGTTCCTCGGGCACCGGGGAGCTGTTTTTT CASTPWSSSGTGELFF TRBJ2-2 - - TRBV7-8
TGTGCCAGCAGCCCAAAGGGGGTCCTTCTCCCAGATACGCAGTATTTT CASSPKGVLLPDTQYF TRBJ2-3 - - TRBV9
TGTGCCAGCAGCCCGCTTGGAGGGAGGGCTAACTATGGCTACACCTTC CASSPLGGRANYGYTF TRBJ1-2 - - TRBV7-9
TGTGCCAGCAGTTCCCGGGACAGGGGGCGTCCGGAAGGCTACACCTTC CASSSRDRGRPEGYTF TRBJ1-2 once TRBD1 TRBV6-5
TGCGCCAGCAGCTGGGCCGGGACTCCTCACACTGAAGCTTTCTTT CASSWAGTPHTEAFF TRBJ1-1 - - TRBV5-1
TGTGCCAGCAGTTTAGGCCCGGGAGGCGAGCAGTACTTC CASSLGPGGEQYF TRBJ2-7 - TRBD2 TRBV28
TGTGCCAGCTCACCACCTGTTCAGGGGAACACTGAAGCTTTCTTT CASSPPVQGNTEAFF TRBJ1-1 - - TRBV18
TGTGCCAGCAGCCCCCGGGACAGCACAGATACGCAGTATTTT CASSPRDSTDTQYF TRBJ2-3 - - TRBV11-2
TGTGCTAGTGGTACGGGTCCGCAATACAATGAGCAGTTCTTC CASGTGPQYNEQFF TRBJ2-1 - - TRBV12-5
TGTGCCAGCAGCCAAGTGTGGGCCAAAAACATTCAGTACTTC CASSQVWAKNIQYF TRBJ2-4 - - TRBV3-1/TRBV3-2
TGTGCCAGCAGCGTCCCACCGACAGGGGGTAATTCACCCCTCCACTTT CASSVPPTGGNSPLHF TRBJ1-6 - TRBD1 TRBV11-1
TGTGCCAGCAGCTTGGTGGCCGGGAACACTGAAGCTTTCTTT CASSLVAGNTEAFF TRBJ1-1 - - TRBV11-3
TGTGCCAGCAGCTTAGGAAGCGGGAGGGGTGCCGGGGAGCTGTTTTTT CASSLGSGRGAGELFF TRBJ2-2 - TRBD2 TRBV11-3
TGTGCCAGCACCCCACCCGGGGCGGAAAAACTGTTTTTT CASTPPGAEKLFF TRBJ1-4 few - TRBV12-3/TRBV12-4
TGTGCCAGCAGCCTAGCGCGCGGGGGGGTTAACTATGGCTACACCTTC CASSLARGGVNYGYTF TRBJ1-2 once - TRBV4-2
TGTGCTAGTGGTTTGGACAGTTCTACCACAGATACGCAGTATTTT CASGLDSSTTDTQYF TRBJ2-3 - - TRBV12-5
TGTGCCACACAACGGACTTCTGGAAACACCATATATTTT CATQRTSGNTIYF TRBJ1-3 - - TRBV2
TGCGCCAGCAGCTGGACAGGGGCCACCGGGGAGCTGTTTTTT CASSWTGATGELFF TRBJ2-2 - TRBD1 TRBV5-1
TGCGCCAGCAGTTCCAATCCCAGTGAGGAAGCTTTCTTT CASSSNPSEEAFF TRBJ1-1 - - TRBV5-1
TGCGCCAGCAGCTTGGAGGGAGGGCCCACTAGCAATCAGCCCCAGCATTTT CASSLEGGPTSNQPQHF TRBJ1-5 - - TRBV5-1
TGTGCCAGCAGCTTGTGGGACAGAGTCAATCAGCCCCAGCATTTT CASSLWDRVNQPQHF TRBJ1-5 - TRBD1 TRBV5-6
TGTGCCATCAAGACTAGCGGTCAAGAGACCCAGTACTTC CAIKTSGQETQYF TRBJ2-5 - TRBD2 TRBV10-3
TGTGCCACCAGTGACGCACCAGGGGGCGGCTACACCTTC CATSDAPGGGYTF TRBJ1-2 once TRBD1 TRBV24-1
TGTGCCAGCAGACCCAGGGGGAATAGCAATCAGCCCCAGCATTTT CASRPRGNSNQPQHF TRBJ1-5 - TRBD1 TRBV6-6
TGTGCCATCAGTGAGTCGGGCACTCTACCTGGAAACACCATATATTTT CAISESGTLPGNTIYF TRBJ1-3 - - TRBV10-3